This record looks at one TCR beta chain sequence and its context. It lacks a known antigen. The input lacks base qualities; no much larger clone sits a single base away. Another Seattle source contributed samples from volunteer blood donors who had recovered from COVID-19. Whole blood was collected in K2EDTA tubes by collaborating institutions according to the institutions' own protocols. For TCRbeta analysis, collaborators shipped samples in one of three forms: frozen whole blood, isolated PBMCs, or DNA extracted from either of those sample types. This sample is drawn from a study of blood T cell repertoires in COVID-19 (dated by TCRdb to the early 2020s). Turning to the overall study: Samples covering the acute and convalescent phases of COVID-19 were provided by collaborators in the United States, Italy and Spain. The repertoires were made available in a free public database intended to serve as a resource for research on the immune response to SARS-CoV-2. Deeply sampled blood TCRbeta repertoires from subjects exposed to, actively infected with, or recovered from COVID-19 were included in the dataset. Nearly every sample came with metadata listing a de-identified subject ID, COVID-19 status, age in years and sex. HLA class I and class II types, where available, came from metadata supplied by the sample provider rather than from assay-based typing. The prospective study material was composed of cDNA or gDNA derived from T cells, B-cell-depleted T cells, or PBMCs. The samples were drawn from the first 160 participants of the ongoing ImmuneRACE study and from 1,200 or so subjects provided by 6 global collaborators.

TCRbeta CDR3 regions were amplified from genomic DNA using the immunoSEQ Assay, a bias-controlled multiplex PCR. As for how the authors treated the data: The number of nucleated cells in each sample was estimated from the amplification of reference gene primers within the assay. To quantify the absolute abundance of each unique TCRbeta CDR3 rearrangement, sequence reads were collapsed and filtered. For each sample, productive Simpson clonality was calculated as the square root of Simpson's diversity index over productive rearrangements. This is the immuneACCESS table as TCRdb keeps it, with only in-frame sequences that have V and J called. A part of the clones is gone; compared with another copy, unresolved V genes explain less than half, and the rest is unexplained. V and J calls and clone size come straight from that table; D and trimming were deduced from the DNA. The sample has around 120,000 clones on record, roughly nine tenths of them singletons. The ten biggest clones cover around 8% of the sample.

CDR1 and CDR2, per the germline V gene, are SGDLS and YYNGEE. V and J lose 4 bases and 1 base, and a span of 8 bases separates them. Spanning cysteine to phenylalanine, the CDR3 consists of 13 amino acids. The only DNA kept is the CDR3, 39 bases in frame from the first base. On the study overall, not on this receptor specifically: The quantity of clinical and demographic metadata differed by source and by participant and was supplied without curation.

This TCR derives from a man in his 70s who had recovered from COVID-19. The sequence is built from TRBV9 and TRBJ1-1, with a weak D call of TRBD1 (6 bases match). What was sequenced was peripheral blood. The CDR3 sequence is CASSKGENTEAFF. The bases are TGTGCCAGCAGCAAGGGGGAGAACACTGAAGCTTTCTTT.